This is a list of T cell receptor beta chains from one sample in a study of human T cells and chemical hapten exposure. In TCRdb, the RACE reads were re-called with MiXCR into one record per CDR3 protein. The profile covers 120,000 or so distinct CDR3 sequences, with around an eighth appearing a single time and around 2.7% taken by the ten largest. The material sequenced was whole blood, taken in connection with sensitization to the hapten diphenylcyclopropenone (DPC). The receptors were gathered from a woman between 18 and 30 years old with alopecia areata. Some clones in this sample may be carry-over from other donors' samples. CDR3s include the opening cysteine and the closing phenylalanine or tryptophan. Fields, in order: D gene, J gene, V gene, clone size, CDR3 protein, CDR3 DNA. The D gene is left open where the match is weak. Clone size is stated in some rows and not others, as once, few, many or a class when expanded.

TRBD2	TRBJ2-5	TRBV5-1	many	CASSLVSSGQETQYF	TGCGCCAGCTCCTTGGTATCTAGCGGCCAAGAGACCCAGTACTTC
TRBD1	TRBJ1-1	TRBV19	many	CASSVDRAPISTEAFF	TGTGCCAGTAGTGTTGACAGGGCCCCTATCAGCACTGAAGCTTTCTTT
-	TRBJ2-2	TRBV10-2	many	CASLPRGLGGELFF	TGCGCCAGCCTACCTCGGGGGCTCGGCGGGGAGCTGTTTTTT
-	TRBJ2-3	TRBV28	few	CASSSSDPTDTQYF	TGTGCCAGCAGTTCATCCGACCCCACAGATACGCAGTATTTT
TRBD1	TRBJ2-5	TRBV23-1	-	CASIPTGRETQYF	TGCGCCAGCATCCCGACAGGGAGAGAGACCCAGTACTTC
TRBD1	TRBJ2-1	TRBV5-6	few	CASSLGGQGIYNEQFF	TGTGCCAGCAGCTTGGGCGGACAGGGAATATACAATGAGCAGTTCTTC
TRBD2	TRBJ2-3	TRBV7-9	few	CASSALLAGSTDTQYF	TGTGCCAGCAGCGCCCTGCTAGCGGGGAGCACAGATACGCAGTATTTT
-	TRBJ1-2	TRBV6-5	-	CASSYSGRINYGYTF	TGTGCCAGCAGTTACTCAGGGAGGATCAACTATGGCTACACCTTC
-	TRBJ1-2	TRBV6-5	-	CASTEGSGYTF	TGTGCCAGCACCGAGGGGTCTGGCTACACCTTC
-	TRBJ2-1	TRBV6-2/TRBV6-3	-	CASTYYNEQFF	TGTGCCAGCACCTACTACAATGAGCAGTTCTTC
TRBD2	TRBJ2-3	TRBV7-8	-	CASTLTGGFPDTQYF	TGTGCCAGCACTCTCACCGGGGGGTTCCCAGATACGCAGTATTTT
-	TRBJ1-5	TRBV30	many	CAWSGGGSSNQPQHF	TGTGCCTGGAGTGGAGGGGGGAGTAGCAATCAGCCCCAGCATTTT
-	TRBJ2-7	TRBV4-1	few	CASSQARGAAYEQYF	TGCGCCAGCAGCCAAGCGAGGGGGGCCGCCTACGAGCAGTACTTC
TRBD2	TRBJ2-1	TRBV20-1	few	CSAKRLAGAPYNEQFF	TGCAGTGCCAAGCGGCTAGCGGGAGCGCCCTACAATGAGCAGTTCTTC
-	TRBJ1-6	TRBV20-1	-	CSATDDYSYNSPLHF	TGCAGTGCAACCGATGACTACTCCTATAATTCACCCCTCCACTTT
-	TRBJ1-6	TRBV3-1	many	CASSRGQSQSPLHF	TGTGCCAGCAGCCGCGGACAGTCTCAATCACCCCTCCACTTT
-	TRBJ1-2	TRBV11-2	many	CASSSHQGAQEEYGYTF	TGTGCCAGCAGCTCCCATCAAGGGGCGCAGGAGGAATATGGCTACACCTTC
-	TRBJ1-5	TRBV28	-	CASSFSASNQPQHF	TGTGCCAGCAGTTTCTCAGCCAGCAATCAGCCCCAGCATTTT
TRBD2	TRBJ2-7	TRBV7-2	-	CASSPSGGSSYEQYF	TGTGCCAGCAGCCCTAGCGGGGGAAGCTCCTACGAGCAGTACTTC
TRBD1	TRBJ1-2	TRBV18	many	CASSSGQGLEYGYTF	TGTGCCAGCTCATCGGGACAGGGGTTGGAGTATGGCTACACCTTC
-	TRBJ1-1	TRBV6-6	few	CASSYPGVNTEAFF	TGTGCCAGCAGTTATCCGGGGGTGAACACTGAAGCTTTCTTT
-	TRBJ2-1	TRBV20-1	few	CSARRREQFF	TGCAGTGCTCGGAGAAGGGAGCAGTTCTTC
TRBD1	TRBJ1-6	TRBV7-9	-	CASSGPTGRSPLHF	TGTGCCAGCAGCGGACCGACAGGGCGTTCACCCCTCCACTTT
-	TRBJ1-4	TRBV20-1	-	CSASRDGRNEKLFF	TGCAGTGCTAGCCGGGACGGGAGGAATGAAAAACTGTTTTTT
-	TRBJ1-1	TRBV18	-	CASSLQGIMNTEAFF	TGTGCCAGCTCTCTGCAGGGTATCATGAACACTGAAGCTTTCTTT
-	TRBJ1-2	TRBV14	many	CASSQIGQDLGYTF	TGTGCCAGCAGCCAAATTGGGCAGGACCTTGGCTACACCTTC
-	TRBJ1-2	TRBV7-2	few	CASSLVTNYGYTF	TGTGCCAGCAGCTTAGTGACTAACTATGGCTACACCTTC
-	TRBJ2-5	TRBV7-9	many	CASSPDWHQETQYF	TGTGCCAGCAGCCCGGACTGGCACCAAGAGACCCAGTACTTC
-	TRBJ1-6	TRBV20-1	many	CSATHLGARSPLHF	TGCAGTGCCACACATCTTGGGGCGAGATCACCCCTCCACTTT
-	TRBJ2-6	TRBV6-2/TRBV6-3	-	CASSPLQGTGANVLTF	TGTGCCAGCAGCCCGCTCCAGGGTACTGGGGCCAACGTCCTGACTTTC
TRBD1	TRBJ1-2	TRBV6-2/TRBV6-3	many	CASTIPGQGFGYTF	TGTGCCAGCACCATTCCGGGACAGGGGTTTGGCTACACCTTC
-	TRBJ2-5	TRBV18	-	CASSPDFGETQYF	TGTGCCAGCTCACCAGATTTCGGGGAGACCCAGTACTTC
TRBD1	TRBJ2-7	TRBV7-9	many	CASSSPAGQGAYEQYF	TGTGCCAGCAGCTCCCCGGCGGGACAGGGGGCCTACGAGCAGTACTTC
TRBD1	TRBJ2-3	TRBV10-2	many	CASRDRSSRVALMDTQYF	TGCGCCAGCAGGGACAGGTCGTCTCGGGTGGCACTAATGGATACGCAGTATTTT
-	TRBJ1-1	TRBV6-2/TRBV6-3	few	CASSDYSLNTEAFF	TGTGCCAGCAGTGACTACAGCCTGAACACTGAAGCTTTCTTT
TRBD1	TRBJ2-7	TRBV10-3	-	CAISENRGNEQYF	TGTGCCATCAGTGAAAACAGGGGAAACGAGCAGTACTTC
TRBD1	TRBJ2-3	TRBV7-8	few	CASSLRTGADTQYF	TGTGCCAGCAGCCTGCGAACAGGGGCAGATACGCAGTATTTT
-	TRBJ2-5	TRBV19	-	CASSISTASYQETQYF	TGTGCCAGTAGTATAAGTACAGCATCGTACCAAGAGACCCAGTACTTC
-	TRBJ1-2	TRBV20-1	-	CSARVHPGGVATDPYGYTF	TGCAGTGCTAGAGTACACCCTGGGGGGGTTGCCACAGACCCCTATGGCTACACCTTC
-	TRBJ2-7	TRBV11-2	-	CASSLVLGNYEQYF	TGTGCCAGCAGCTTAGTCCTCGGCAACTACGAGCAGTACTTC
-	TRBJ1-2	TRBV19	many	CATSTGTPYGYTF	TGTGCCACGTCAACCGGGACACCCTATGGCTACACCTTC
TRBD2	TRBJ2-1	TRBV14	few	CASSPFSGGYNEQFF	TGTGCCAGCAGCCCTTTTAGCGGGGGCTACAATGAGCAGTTCTTC
-	TRBJ2-5	TRBV6-2/TRBV6-3	-	CASRTGETQYF	TGTGCCAGCAGAACCGGAGAGACCCAGTACTTC
-	TRBJ1-1	TRBV7-9	-	CASRDMNTEAFF	TGTGCCAGCAGGGACATGAACACTGAAGCTTTCTTT
-	TRBJ2-3	TRBV6-5	-	CASSTRFGITDTQYF	TGTGCCAGCAGCACTCGGTTCGGTATCACAGATACGCAGTATTTT
-	TRBJ2-3	TRBV3-1	-	CASSQEIRASTDTQYF	TGTGCCAGCAGCCAAGAGATCCGGGCTAGCACAGATACGCAGTATTTT